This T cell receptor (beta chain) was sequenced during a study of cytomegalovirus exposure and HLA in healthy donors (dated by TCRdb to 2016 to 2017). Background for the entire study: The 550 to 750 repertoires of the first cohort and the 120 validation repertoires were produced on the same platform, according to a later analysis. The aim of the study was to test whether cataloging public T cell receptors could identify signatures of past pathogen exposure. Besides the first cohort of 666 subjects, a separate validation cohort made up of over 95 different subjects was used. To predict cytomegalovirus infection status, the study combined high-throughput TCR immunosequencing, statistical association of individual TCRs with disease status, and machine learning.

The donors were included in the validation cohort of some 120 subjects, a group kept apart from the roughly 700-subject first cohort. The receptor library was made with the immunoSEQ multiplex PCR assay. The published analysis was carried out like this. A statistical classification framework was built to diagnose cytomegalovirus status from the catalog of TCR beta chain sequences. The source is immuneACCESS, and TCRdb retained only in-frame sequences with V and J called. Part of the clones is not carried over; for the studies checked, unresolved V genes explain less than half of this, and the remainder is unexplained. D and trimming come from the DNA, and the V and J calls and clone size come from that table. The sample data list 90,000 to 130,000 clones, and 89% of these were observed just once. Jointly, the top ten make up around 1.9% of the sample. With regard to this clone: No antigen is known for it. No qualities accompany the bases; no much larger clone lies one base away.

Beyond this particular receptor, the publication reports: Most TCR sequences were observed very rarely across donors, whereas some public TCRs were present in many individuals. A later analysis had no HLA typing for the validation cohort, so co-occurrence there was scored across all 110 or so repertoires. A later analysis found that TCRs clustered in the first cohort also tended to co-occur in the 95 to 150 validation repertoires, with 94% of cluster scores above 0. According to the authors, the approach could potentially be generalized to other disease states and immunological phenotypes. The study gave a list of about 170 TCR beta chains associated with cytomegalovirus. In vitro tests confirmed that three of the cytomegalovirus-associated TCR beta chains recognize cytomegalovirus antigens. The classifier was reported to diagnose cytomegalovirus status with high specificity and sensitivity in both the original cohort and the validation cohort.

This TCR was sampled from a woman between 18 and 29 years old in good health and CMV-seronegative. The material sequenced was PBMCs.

The nucleotide sequence is TGCGCCAGCAGCTTACGGACAGGGGCGGGATATAATTCACCCCTCCACTTT. It codes for CASSLRTGAGYNSPLHF. The rearrangement combines TRBV5-1 with TRBJ1-6; 9 central nucleotides agree with TRBD1. Reading the germline V gene gives CDR1 SGHRS and CDR2 YFSETQ. Inclusive of the bounding cysteine and phenylalanine, the CDR3 is 17 residues long. The read is trimmed to its CDR3 DNA, 51 bases read in frame from base 1. Trimming leaves V shorter by 2 bases and J shorter by 4 bases, with the junction holding 7 bases beyond the gene matches.